This passage covers 30 T cell receptor beta chains from one sample sequenced in a study of shared clonotypes between healthy human individuals. Sequenced by immunoSEQ multiplex PCR; TCRdb stores in-frame clones only, minus some. The data hold approximately 2,000,000 clones, with just under 95% observed a single time. The sample taken for sequencing was naive CD4+ T cells from PBMCs. Subset given: CD45RA+ positively selected. The source is a man between 18 and 35 years old in good health. Some clones in this sample may be carry-over from other donors' samples.

The V call is TRBV25-1, the J call TRBJ1-1; TRBD1 is a possible D gene (6 bases). V dropped 6 bases and J dropped 7 bases, with 18 bases sitting between them. Germline V gives CDR1 MGHDK, CDR2 SYGVNS. The CDR3 runs 14 residues. The CDR3 DNA is TGTGCCAGCAGGGCCCGGGACAAGGGGGGTGAAGCTTTCTTT. Translating it yields CASRARDKGGEAFF.

The gene calls are TRBV7-9 and TRBJ2-7; D might be TRBD1 (6 bases). CDR3 length equals 15 residues. Germline assignment: CDR1 SEHNR and CDR2 FQNEAQ (reference sequence). The germline V and J ends were trimmed by 7 bases and 2 bases, with 18 bases remaining between them. The CDR3 DNA reads TGTGCCAGCACGCCAACCGGGACAAGTCCCTACGAGCAGTACTTC. It codes for CASTPTGTSPYEQYF.

This rearrangement joins TRBV10-3 to TRBJ2-5, with D possibly TRBD1 on 6 matching bases. The CDR3 extends over 14 amino acids. Germline V gene sequence: CDR1 ENHRY, CDR2 SYGVKD. Trimming took off 7 bases at V and 2 bases at J, with 14 bases between the two ends. The CDR3: CAITKDRRQETQYF. The CDR3 bases are TGTGCCATCACCAAAGACAGGCGGCAAGAGACCCAGTACTTC.

V usage is TRBV27 and J usage is TRBJ1-5; a weak D match, TRBD1 (5 bases). Germline assignment: CDR1 MNHEY and CDR2 SMNVEV (reference sequence). V gave up 2 bases and J gave up 10 bases, with 12 bases separating them. CDR3 length equals 13 residues. The CDR3 protein is CASSLRGDYPQHF. Here the CDR3 DNA reads TGTGCCAGCAGTTTACGCGGGGACTATCCCCAGCATTTT.

Comment on this clone: The sample carries other DNA sequences with the same CDR3. The V gene is TRBV7-8, the J gene TRBJ1-2, with D perhaps TRBD1 (5 bases). The CDR3 covers 14 residues. The V and J ends lost 0 bases and 2 bases respectively, with 7 bases between them. Germline-derived CDR1 and CDR2 are SGHVS and FQNEAQ. In DNA, the CDR3 is TGTGCCAGCAGCTTAGCGGGGGGAAACTATGGCTACACCTTC. Its translation: CASSLAGGNYGYTF.

This clone has a single count. The CDR3 DNA follows: TGCGCCAGCAGCAACCTAGCGGGAGGGCCGAATGAGCAGTTCTTC. It yields the protein CASSNLAGGPNEQFF. The genes are TRBV5-1 and TRBJ2-1, with 12 bases identical to TRBD2. The CDR3 is 15 residues long. The V segment lost 4 bases and the J segment 7 bases; nucleotides outside the gene matches: 6. The germline gives CDR1 SGHRS, CDR2 YFSETQ. The full variable domain, rest sourced from reference TRBV5-1 and TRBJ2-1, is KAGVTQTPRYLIKTRGQQVTLSCSPISGHRSVSWYQQTPGQGLQFLFEYFSETQRNKGNFPGRFSGRQFSNSRSEMNVSTLELGDSALYLCASSNLAGGPNEQFFGPGTRLTVL.

The count of this clone is one. For the CDR3, the DNA is TGTGCCAGCAGCAGCCGGACAGGGGCACTGTCGAACACTGAAGCTTTCTTT. This codes for CASSSRTGALSNTEAFF. V usage is TRBV5-4 and J usage is TRBJ1-1; TRBD1 agrees at 9 bases. CDR1 SGHNT and CDR2 YYREEE come from the germline V gene (reference sequence). Trimming cost V 4 bases and J 1 base; bases outside gene matches: 11. CDR3 length equals 17 residues.

The chain recombines TRBV28 with TRBJ2-5; 8 bases line up with TRBD1. Germline trimming cut 7 bases from V and 7 bases from J; bases unmatched to any gene: 17. CDR1 and CDR2 (germline): MDHEN, SYDVKM. This CDR3 is built from 16 residues. The chain's CDR3 is CASIGLATGGKWTQYF. The CDR3 nucleotides read TGTGCCAGCATCGGATTGGCAACAGGGGGAAAGTGGACCCAGTACTTC.

The chain is built from TRBV2 and TRBJ2-6; weak D call: TRBD2 (5 bases). The CDR3 contains 16 residues. CDR1 is SNHLY and CDR2 is FYNNEI in the germline V gene. V was pared by 8 bases and J by 3 bases, with 17 bases between. Here the CDR3 DNA reads TGTGCCAGCCGGAAAGGAGGCATGGTTGGGGCCAACGTCCTGACTTTC. Translation: CASRKGGMVGANVLTF. Variable domain in full (rest from reference TRBV2 and TRBJ2-6): EPEVTQTPSHQVTQMGQEVILRCVPISNHLYFYWYRQILGQKVEFLVSFYNNEISEKSEIFDDQFSVERPDGSNFTLKIRSTKLEDSAMYFCASRKGGMVGANVLTFGAGSRLTVL.

The V and J genes are TRBV4-3 and TRBJ2-2; TRBD2 is a possible D gene (6 bases). Germline values: CDR1 LGHNA, CDR2 YSLEER. V lost 5 bases and J 4 bases, leaving 23 bases between the germline ends. The length of the CDR3 is 18 residues. CDR3 protein: CASSKGLWTGAVTGELFF. CDR3 in DNA: TGCGCCAGCAGCAAGGGACTCTGGACGGGAGCAGTCACCGGGGAGCTGTTTTTT.

As regards this clone: This sample includes further DNA sequences coding for the same CDR3. The chain joins TRBV18 to TRBJ2-3; 11 bases fit TRBD2. This CDR3 has 15 amino acids. The trim removed 3 bases at V and 4 bases at J, leaving 3 bases unmatched. Germline CDR1 is KGHSH and CDR2 is LQKENI. CDR3 bases: TGTGCCAGCTCACCCACTAGCGGGAGCCCAGATACGCAGTATTTT. It codes for CASSPTSGSPDTQYF.

V usage is TRBV11-2 and J usage is TRBJ2-3; 7 bases match TRBD1. CDR1 is SGHAT, CDR2 FQNNGV, per germline. J lost 6 bases, V lost 2 bases, and 5 bases had no gene match. This CDR3 spans 14 amino acids. The DNA for the CDR3 is TGTGCCAGCAGCTTAACGACAGGGACGGATACGCAGTATTTT. Encoded protein: CASSLTTGTDTQYF.

This clone was recorded once. The chain carries TRBV6-5 and TRBJ2-1; D is possibly TRBD1 or TRBD2 (6 bases each). Per germline, CDR1 MNHEY and CDR2 SVGAGI. V dropped 5 bases and J dropped 2 bases, with 13 bases sitting between them. The CDR3 consists of 15 residues. CDR3 in amino acids: CASSKTGGTYNEQFF. The CDR3 coding sequence is TGTGCCAGCAGTAAGACAGGAGGGACCTACAATGAGCAGTTCTTC.

The chain carries TRBV30 and TRBJ2-7; D gene ambiguous. V was pared by 2 bases and J by 0 bases, with 5 bases between. The CDR3 runs 12 residues. Germline values: CDR1 GTSNPN, CDR2 SVGIG (reference sequence). The CDR3 region has the DNA TGTGCCTGGAGTTTGTCCTCCTACGAGCAGTACTTC. The encoded protein is CAWSLSSYEQYF.

The chain carries TRBV7-9 and TRBJ1-2; D uncertain. This CDR3 contains 12 residues. Germline V gives CDR1 SEHNR, CDR2 FQNEAQ (reference sequence). The V and J ends lost 2 bases and 6 bases respectively, with 7 bases between them. The CDR3 DNA follows: TGTGCCAGCAGCTTAATTGGGCATGGCTACACCTTC. It encodes CASSLIGHGYTF.

Points on this clone: Other DNA variants within this sample encode the same CDR3. The chain has TRBV28 and TRBJ2-7, with D possibly being TRBD1 (5 bases). CDR3 length: 11 residues. Germline V gene sequence: CDR1 MDHEN, CDR2 SYDVKM. V gave up 2 bases and J gave up 6 bases, with 5 bases separating them. The DNA of the CDR3 is TGTGCCAGCAGTTTAAGGGGCGAGCAGTACTTC. It translates to CASSLRGEQYF.

The chain links TRBV5-1 to TRBJ2-2; D is undetermined. The CDR3 is 15 residues long. The V gene lost 2 bases and the J gene lost 4 bases, with 12 bases spanning the gap. Germline CDR1 is SGHRS and CDR2 is YFSETQ. The CDR3 coding sequence is TGCGCCAGCAGCTTTGAAATCAGTGGCACCGGGGAGCTGTTTTTT. Its protein product is CASSFEISGTGELFF.

This sequence joins TRBV28 and TRBJ2-5; D may correspond to TRBD1 or TRBD2 (6 bases each). The CDR3 loop spans 14 amino acids. V lost 5 bases and J 6 bases, leaving 16 bases between the germline ends. Germline CDR1 reads MDHEN; CDR2 reads SYDVKM. The CDR3 DNA reads as TGTGCCAGCAGTATCCTGGGGGGCCCACAGACCCAGTACTTC. Translating it yields CASSILGGPQTQYF.

The chain couples TRBV4-2 to TRBJ1-5; possibly TRBD1 for D (6 bases). Germline V CDR1 and CDR2: LGHNA, YNFKEQ. The V end was cut by 1 base, the J end by 4 bases, with 11 bases between. CDR3 length: 15 amino acids. The CDR3 coding sequence is TGTGCCAGCAGCCAAGCTGGCAGGGGTAATCAGCCCCAGCATTTT. Translation: CASSQAGRGNQPQHF.

The V and J genes are TRBV15 and TRBJ1-1; TRBD1 is a possible D gene (5 bases). Germline loops: CDR1 LNHNV, CDR2 YYDKDF (reference sequence). Trimming shortened V by 4 bases and J by 7 bases, and 13 bases separated the two germline ends. CDR3 length equals 13 residues. CDR3 protein: CATSTGRRDEAFF. The CDR3 DNA reads TGTGCCACCAGCACAGGGCGTCGCGATGAAGCTTTCTTT.

This chain joins TRBV6-5 and TRBJ2-6, with TRBD1 as a possible D gene (5 bases). Per germline, CDR1 MNHEY and CDR2 SVGAGI. The germline V and J ends were trimmed by 4 bases and 1 base, with 11 bases remaining between them. CDR3 size: 16 residues. In nucleotides, the CDR3 is TGTGCCAGCAGTTTAGTTAGGGGATCTGGGGCCAACGTCCTGACTTTC. It yields the protein CASSLVRGSGANVLTF.

A remark on this clone: Other DNA sequences within the sample encode an identical CDR3. The CDR3 protein is CASSLYSQETQYF. CDR3 sequence (DNA): TGCGCCAGCAGCTTGTATAGCCAGGAGACCCAGTACTTC. The V call is TRBV5-1, the J call TRBJ2-5, with D unresolved. Germline V gene lookup returns CDR1 SGHRS and CDR2 YFSETQ. V lost 1 base and J lost 5, with 9 bases in between. CDR3 size: 13 residues.

This clone has more than one count but fewer than ten. The CDR3 region is CAWNRWGMADTEAFF. In nucleotides, the CDR3 is TGTGCCTGGAATCGGTGGGGAATGGCGGACACTGAAGCTTTCTTT. The chain is built from TRBV30 and TRBJ1-1; D gene unclear. The V end lost 4 bases, the J end lost 3 bases, and 18 bases lay between the germline ends. There are 15 residues in the CDR3. CDR1 and CDR2 from the germline V gene are GTSNPN and SVGIG (reference sequence).

This chain joins TRBV18 and TRBJ2-2; 9 nucleotides match TRBD2. This CDR3 is built from 16 residues. After removal of 3 bases from V and 6 bases from J, the junction contained 8 bases not matched to a gene. The V gene's germline CDR1 is KGHSH and CDR2 LQKENI. CDR3 sequence: CASSPFSGSWSGELFF. The CDR3 nucleotides are TGTGCCAGCTCACCTTTTAGCGGGAGTTGGTCCGGGGAGCTGTTTTTT.

There are a few counts of this clone. V gene TRBV15 combines with J gene TRBJ2-2; possible D gene TRBD1, 5 bases. The ends were cut back, 5 bases at V and 4 bases at J, with 11 bases in the middle. The CDR3 has 14 residues. CDR1 and CDR2 from the germline V gene are LNHNV and YYDKDF (reference sequence). CDR3 sequence (DNA): TGTGCCACCAGCGGTCTCAGGGTCACCGGGGAGCTGTTTTTT. Translation: CATSGLRVTGELFF.

The chain combines TRBV5-1 with TRBJ1-3; D not certain. Germline V gene lookup returns CDR1 SGHRS and CDR2 YFSETQ. V dropped 1 base and J dropped 1 base, with 9 bases sitting between them. The CDR3 has 15 amino acids. The CDR3 DNA sequence: TGCGCCAGCAGCTTGATGCCTTTATCTGGAAACACCATATATTTT. Amino acid sequence: CASSLMPLSGNTIYF.

This chain joins TRBV28 and TRBJ1-2, with TRBD1 matching 7 bases. The CDR3 length is 17 residues. Germline assignment: CDR1 MDHEN and CDR2 SYDVKM. V lost 5 bases and J lost 1; bases outside the gene matches: 13. The CDR3 is CASSPSGGGPYNYGYTF. The CDR3 nucleotides read TGTGCCAGCAGTCCTTCAGGGGGGGGACCCTATAACTATGGCTACACCTTC.

This clone occurred once. The chain joins TRBV15 to TRBJ1-4; tentative D call: TRBD1 (5 bases). V lost 3 bases and J lost 2, with 10 bases in between. This CDR3 has 15 amino acids. From germline, CDR1 is LNHNV and CDR2 YYDKDF (reference sequence). The CDR3 loop reads CATSSGTSTNEKLFF. CDR3 bases: TGTGCCACCAGCAGTGGGACCTCGACTAATGAAAAACTGTTTTTT.

The V and J genes are TRBV18 and TRBJ1-5; a weak D match, TRBD1 (5 bases). Trimming pared 2 bases from V and 0 bases from J, leaving 14 bases between. CDR3 size: 17 residues. Germline loops: CDR1 KGHSH, CDR2 LQKENI. This CDR3 reads CASSPMARQYSNQPQHF. The CDR3 nucleotides read TGTGCCAGCTCACCAATGGCGAGACAGTATAGCAATCAGCCCCAGCATTTT.

The J gene is TRBJ2-3, the V gene TRBV28, with D possibly TRBD2 on 6 matching bases. The CDR3 runs to 14 residues. Looked up from germline, CDR1 is MDHEN and CDR2 is SYDVKM. The V end was cut by 3 bases, the J end by 4 bases, with 11 bases between. The CDR3 loop is CASSLTGLSDTQYF. The CDR3, as DNA: TGTGCCAGCAGTTTGACCGGACTATCAGATACGCAGTATTTT. The full variable domain, with the rest looked up from reference TRBV28 and TRBJ2-3, is DVKVTQSSRYLVKRTGEKVFLECVQDMDHENMFWYRQDPGLGLRLIYFSYDVKMKEKGDIPEGYSVSREKKERFSLILESASTNQTSMYLCASSLTGLSDTQYFGPGTRLTVL.